The source of this T cell receptor beta chain is a study of shared clonotypes between healthy human individuals. All donors were healthy HIV-negative adults lacking recent acute infections or vaccinations. Adult Caucasians living in Nashville, Tennessee made up all of the donors. The CDR3 sequence is 14 residues long. Germline CDR1 and CDR2: SGHNT and YENEEA. With 5 bases clipped from V and 4 bases from J, the junction kept 4 bases outside the gene matches. Repertoires were generated with immunoSEQ multiplex PCR, while TCRdb's copy carries only in-frame clones and drops some. This sample has over 2 million clones, with around 95% found just once.

This TCR was recovered from a man younger than 35 in good health. The sequencing input was naive CD4+ T cells sorted from blood. Subset defined: CD45RA+ positively selected. The chain joins TRBV11-3 to TRBJ2-3; 9 positions match TRBD1. CDR3 sequence: CASSGQGPPDTQYF. The CDR3 bases are TGTGCCAGCAGCGGACAGGGGCCCCCAGATACGCAGTATTTT.